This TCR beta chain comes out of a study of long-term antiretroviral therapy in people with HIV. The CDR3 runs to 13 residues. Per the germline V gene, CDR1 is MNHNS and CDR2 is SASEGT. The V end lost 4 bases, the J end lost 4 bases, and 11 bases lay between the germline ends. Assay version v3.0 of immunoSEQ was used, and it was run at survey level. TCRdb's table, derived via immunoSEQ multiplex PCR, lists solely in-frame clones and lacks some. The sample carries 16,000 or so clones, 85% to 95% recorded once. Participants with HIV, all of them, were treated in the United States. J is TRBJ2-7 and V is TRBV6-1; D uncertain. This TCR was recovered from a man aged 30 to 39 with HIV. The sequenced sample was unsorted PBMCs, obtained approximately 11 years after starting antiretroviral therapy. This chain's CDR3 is CASSVTGGYEQYV. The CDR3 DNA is TGTGCCAGCAGTGTAACCGGTGGTTACGAGCAGTACGTC.